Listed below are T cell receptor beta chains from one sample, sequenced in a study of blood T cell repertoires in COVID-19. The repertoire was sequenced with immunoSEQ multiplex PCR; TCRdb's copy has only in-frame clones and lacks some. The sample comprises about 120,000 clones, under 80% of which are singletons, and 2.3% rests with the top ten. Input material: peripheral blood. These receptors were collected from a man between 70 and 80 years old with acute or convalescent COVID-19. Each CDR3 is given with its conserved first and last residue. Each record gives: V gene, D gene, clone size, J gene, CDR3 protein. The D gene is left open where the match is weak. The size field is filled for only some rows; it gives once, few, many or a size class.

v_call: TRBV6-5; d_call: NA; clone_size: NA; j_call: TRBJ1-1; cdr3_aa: CASEVEGNTEAFF
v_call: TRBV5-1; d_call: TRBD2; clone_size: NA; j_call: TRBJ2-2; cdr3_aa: CASSLDRGGGTGELFF
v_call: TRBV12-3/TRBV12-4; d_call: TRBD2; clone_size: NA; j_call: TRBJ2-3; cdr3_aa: CASSSLAEVTQYF
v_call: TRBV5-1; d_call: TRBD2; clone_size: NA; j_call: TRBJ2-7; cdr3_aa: CASSLEGLASYEQYF
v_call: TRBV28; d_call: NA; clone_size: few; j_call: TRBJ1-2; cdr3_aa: CASSFAQGPYGYTF
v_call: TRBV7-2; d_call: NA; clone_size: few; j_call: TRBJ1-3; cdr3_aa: CASSSSRGNTIYF
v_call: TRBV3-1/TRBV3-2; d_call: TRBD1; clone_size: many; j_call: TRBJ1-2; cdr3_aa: CASSQNQGADGYTF
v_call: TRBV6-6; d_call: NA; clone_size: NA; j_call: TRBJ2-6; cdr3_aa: CASSSSSSGANVLTF
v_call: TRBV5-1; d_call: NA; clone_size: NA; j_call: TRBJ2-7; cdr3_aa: CASSEDGSGEQYF
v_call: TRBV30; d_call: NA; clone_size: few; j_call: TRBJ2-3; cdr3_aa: CAWGHVSGDLLGGTDTQYF
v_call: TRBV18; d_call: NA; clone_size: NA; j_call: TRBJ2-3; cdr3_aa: CASSTSTDTQYF
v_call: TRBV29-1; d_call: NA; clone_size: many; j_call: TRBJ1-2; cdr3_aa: CSAEGLLNYGYTF
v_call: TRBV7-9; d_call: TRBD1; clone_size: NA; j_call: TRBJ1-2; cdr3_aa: CASSKAQGANYGYTF
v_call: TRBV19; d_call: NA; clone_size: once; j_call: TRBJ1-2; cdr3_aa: CASSILRGNYGYTF
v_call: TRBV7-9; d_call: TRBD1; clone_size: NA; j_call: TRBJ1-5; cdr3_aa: CASSSDIWTGDQPQHF
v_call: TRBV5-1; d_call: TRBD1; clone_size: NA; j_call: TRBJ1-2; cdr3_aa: CASSDISGGQGGYTF
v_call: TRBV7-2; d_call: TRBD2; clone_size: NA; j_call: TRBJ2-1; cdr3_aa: CASSFPWLAGGRDNEQFF
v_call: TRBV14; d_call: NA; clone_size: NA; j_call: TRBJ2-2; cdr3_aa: CASSQEIIGELFF
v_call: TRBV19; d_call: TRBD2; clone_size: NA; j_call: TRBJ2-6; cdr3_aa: CASSYTTWGGSSGANVLTF
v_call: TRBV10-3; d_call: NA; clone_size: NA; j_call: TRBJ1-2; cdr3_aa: CAISERGAFNYGYTF
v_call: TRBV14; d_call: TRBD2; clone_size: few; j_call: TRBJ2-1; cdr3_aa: CASSLASGRTYNEQFF
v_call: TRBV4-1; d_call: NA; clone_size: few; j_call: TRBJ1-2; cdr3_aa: CASSLLARDYGYTF
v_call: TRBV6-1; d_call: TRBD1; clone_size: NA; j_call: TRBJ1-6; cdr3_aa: CASKWTGTTLHF
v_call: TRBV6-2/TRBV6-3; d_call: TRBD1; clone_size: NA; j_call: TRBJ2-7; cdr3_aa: CASSYRLRTGRYEQYF
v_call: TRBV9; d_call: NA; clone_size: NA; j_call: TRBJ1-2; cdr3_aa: CASSVEGHFYGYTF